The 11 T cell receptor beta chains reported below all come from one sample, sequenced in a study of cytomegalovirus exposure and HLA in healthy donors (dated by TCRdb to about 2017). The library was generated by the immunoSEQ multiplex PCR assay. For the multiplex PCR, a mixture combining 60 forward primers for TCR Vbeta segments and 13 reverse primers for TCR Jbeta segments was used. TCRdb took over this immuneACCESS table, retaining in-frame rearrangements with V and J assigned. Such tables are incomplete; in checked studies, under half of the missing clones stem from an unresolved V gene, and the remainder is unexplained. For this sample the table gives fewer than 250,000 clones, of which around four fifths were detected only once. 10% of the sample is held by the ten biggest clonotypes. The source material was PBMCs. The receptor source for this set is a woman aged 50 to 60 in good health and CMV-seropositive.

The CDR3 spells CASSLVGGKEAFF. CDR3 in DNA: TGTGCCAGCAGCTTAGTAGGCGGGAAAGAAGCTTTCTTT. V and J are TRBV11-2 and TRBJ1-1; D gene unclear. V was shortened by 1 base and J by 8 bases, with 11 bases between the two germline ends. The CDR3 has 13 amino acids. The V gene's germline CDR1 is SGHAT and CDR2 FQNNGV.

The chain couples TRBV5-5 to TRBJ1-2; 7 nucleotides align to TRBD1. Germline trimming cut 4 bases from V and 1 base from J; bases unmatched to any gene: 7. Germline values: CDR1 SGHKS, CDR2 YYEKEE (reference sequence). The CDR3 covers 15 residues. The CDR3: CASSQGTAINYGYTF. DNA for the CDR3: TGTGCCAGCAGCCAAGGGACAGCTATTAACTATGGCTACACCTTC. The complete variable domain, with remaining parts taken from reference TRBV5-5 and TRBJ1-2, reads DAGVTQSPTHLIKTRGQQVTLRCSPISGHKSVSWYQQVLGQGPQFIFQYYEKEERGRGNFPDRFSARQFPNYSSELNVNALLLGDSALYLCASSQGTAINYGYTFGSGTRLTVV.

V gene TRBV28 combines with J gene TRBJ2-2, with D possibly TRBD1 on 7 matching bases. CDR3 length: 14 amino acids. Germline V gene sequence: CDR1 MDHEN, CDR2 SYDVKM. Trimming stripped 6 bases from V and 3 bases from J, with 11 bases between. DNA of the CDR3: TGTGCCAGCAGCCCAGGGGGGTACACCGGGGAGCTGTTTTTT. Its protein product is CASSPGGYTGELFF.

CDR3 loop: CASSETGFGEQFF. In DNA form, the CDR3 reads TGTGCCAGCAGCGAAACAGGGTTTGGTGAGCAGTTCTTC. The rearrangement links TRBV7-3 to TRBJ2-1, with D perhaps TRBD1 (6 bases). The CDR3 has 13 amino acids. Per germline, CDR1 SGHTA and CDR2 FQGTGA. V shed 5 bases and J shed 9 bases, with 14 bases lying between them.

The V and J genes are TRBV2 and TRBJ2-7; no definite D call. Trimming shortened V by 1 base and J by 4 bases, and 11 bases separated the two germline ends. There are 14 residues in the CDR3. CDR1 and CDR2 from the germline V gene are SNHLY and FYNNEI. CDR3 in amino acids: CASSEGLRLYEQYF. The CDR3 DNA reads as TGTGCCAGCAGTGAAGGGCTGAGGTTATACGAGCAGTACTTC.

CDR3 sequence: CASSRTGGNTEAFF. CDR3 DNA sequence: TGTGCCAGCAGCCGTACAGGGGGTAACACTGAAGCTTTCTTT. The rearrangement joins TRBV7-3 to TRBJ1-1; 8 nucleotides align to TRBD1. CDR1 is SGHTA and CDR2 is FQGTGA in the germline V gene. The CDR3 consists of 14 residues. The V gene end was trimmed by 5 bases and the J gene end by 2 bases; junction bases not matched to a gene: 4.

This clone was counted between two and nine times. This chain uses TRBV4-1 with TRBJ1-3; possible D gene TRBD1, 5 bases. The CDR3 contains 13 residues. Germline CDR1 and CDR2: MGHRA and YSYEKL. V was pared by 0 bases and J by 7 bases, with 7 bases between. CDR3 in DNA: TGCGCCAGCAGCCAAGACAGGGCCAACACCATATATTTT. This encodes CASSQDRANTIYF.

The chain combines TRBV4-1 with TRBJ1-5; a weak D match, TRBD1 (5 bases). The CDR3 has 19 amino acids. Germline CDR1 and CDR2: MGHRA and YSYEKL. V was cut by 4 bases and J by 6 bases, with 28 bases left in between. The CDR3 here is CASSRAPGGNGGGGQPQHF. The CDR3 bases are TGCGCCAGCAGCCGGGCGCCGGGGGGTAACGGGGGAGGTGGTCAGCCCCAGCATTTT.

The CDR3 DNA sequence: TGTGCCATCAGTGACAGGGGGCGCGACAATGAGCAGTTCTTC. It translates to CAISDRGRDNEQFF. V usage is TRBV10-3 and J usage is TRBJ2-1, with 8 bases identical to TRBD1. The germline V gene encodes CDR1 ENHRY and CDR2 SYGVKD. This CDR3 spans 14 amino acids. J lost 5 bases, V lost 3 bases, and 3 bases had no gene match.

The chain carries TRBV4-3 and TRBJ2-2; 8 nucleotides align to TRBD2. Germline values: CDR1 LGHNA, CDR2 YSLEER. Losses at the gene ends were 0 bases for V and 7 bases for J; bases not matched to a gene: 19. The CDR3 is 20 residues long. Written as DNA, the CDR3 is TGCGCCAGCAGCCAAGATTGGGCGGTGAGCGGGGGCGCCTTTGTCGGGGAGCTGTTTTTT. This gives the protein CASSQDWAVSGGAFVGELFF.

The V gene is TRBV6-5, the J gene TRBJ2-7; D call uncertain. V shed 6 bases and J shed 0 bases, with 9 bases lying between them. The CDR3 covers 13 residues. Germline V gene sequence: CDR1 MNHEY, CDR2 SVGAGI. The CDR3, as DNA: TGTGCCAGCAGACGGAGCTCCTCCTACGAGCAGTACTTC. Protein sequence: CASRRSSSYEQYF.